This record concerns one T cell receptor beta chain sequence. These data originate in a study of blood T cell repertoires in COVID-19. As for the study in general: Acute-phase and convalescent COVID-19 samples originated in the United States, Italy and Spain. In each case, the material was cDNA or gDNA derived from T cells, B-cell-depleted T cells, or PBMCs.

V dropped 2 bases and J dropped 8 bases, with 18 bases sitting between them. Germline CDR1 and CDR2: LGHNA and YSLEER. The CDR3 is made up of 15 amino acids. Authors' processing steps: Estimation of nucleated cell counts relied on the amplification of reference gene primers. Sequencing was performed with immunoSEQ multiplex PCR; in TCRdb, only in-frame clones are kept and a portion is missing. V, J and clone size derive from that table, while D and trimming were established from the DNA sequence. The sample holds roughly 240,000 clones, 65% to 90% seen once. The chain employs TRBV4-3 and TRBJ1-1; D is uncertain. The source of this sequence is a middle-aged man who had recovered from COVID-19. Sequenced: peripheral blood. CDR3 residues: CASSQFPLDVEEAFF. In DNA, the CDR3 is TGCGCCAGCAGCCAATTCCCCCTCGATGTAGAAGAAGCTTTCTTT.